These 29 T cell receptor beta chains were all obtained from the same sample, sequenced in a study of T cells after yellow fever vaccination. A single record per CDR3 protein comes from TCRdb applying MiXCR to the 5' RACE reads. The sample has 80,000 to 100,000 distinct CDR3 sequences, about 6% seen once; the top ten hold roughly 41%. Sequenced material: CD8+ T cells sorted from PBMCs, taken 10 days after the yellow fever booster vaccination. Every receptor here comes from a man between 18 and 35 years old who received the YFV17D yellow fever vaccine.

J is TRBJ2-2 and V is TRBV10-3; D unclear. Between the trimmed V and J ends, which lost 0 bases and 3 bases, there was a span of 8 bases. CDR3 length equals 15 residues. Germline V gene lookup returns CDR1 ENHRY and CDR2 SYGVKD. CDR3 coding DNA: TGTGCCATCAGTGAGTCGAAAGGCTACACCGGGGAGCTGTTTTTT. Translation gives CAISESKGYTGELFF.

CDR3 sequence (DNA): TGTGCCAGCAGAGGGCTCTACGAGCAGTACTTC. Amino acids: CASRGLYEQYF. The chain uses TRBV6-6 and TRBJ2-7; D remains ambiguous. CDR3 length equals 11 residues. The V end was cut by 6 bases, the J end by 3 bases, with 6 bases between. CDR1 is MNHNY, CDR2 SVGAGI, per germline (reference sequence).

There are a few counts of this clonotype. The V gene is TRBV2, the J gene TRBJ2-3, with 8 bases lining up with TRBD1. Germline assignment: CDR1 SNHLY and CDR2 FYNNEI. Trimming took 10 bases from V and 2 from J; bases not matched to a gene: 8. The CDR3 has 14 residues. The CDR3 sequence: CATLPGGLTDTQYF. The CDR3, as DNA: TGTGCCACCCTCCCAGGGGGCCTCACAGATACGCAGTATTTT.

Only a few counts were recorded for this clonotype. The chain couples TRBV3-1 to TRBJ2-1, with D hard to call. Looked up from germline, CDR1 is LGHDT and CDR2 is YNNKEL (reference sequence). With 1 base removed from V and 8 bases from J, the gap between germline ends came to 9 bases. The CDR3 runs to 13 residues. The CDR3 here is CASSQVSFYEQFF. The CDR3 DNA follows: TGTGCCAGCAGCCAAGTTAGTTTCTATGAGCAGTTCTTC.

The chain combines TRBV19 with TRBJ2-3; the D call may be TRBD1 or TRBD2 (5 bases each). There are 18 residues in the CDR3. Trimming left V 4 bases short and J 2 bases short, with 22 bases between. The germline V gene encodes CDR1 LNHDA and CDR2 SQIVND (reference sequence). The CDR3 loop is CASSTPIIAGTTTDTQYF. DNA for the CDR3: TGTGCCAGTAGTACCCCTATAATCGCCGGGACCACCACAGATACGCAGTATTTT.

This clonotype was picked up a small number of times. The chain combines TRBV7-9 with TRBJ1-1; D gene unclear. CDR3 size: 14 residues. CDR1 is SEHNR, CDR2 FQNEAQ, per germline (reference sequence). V lost 3 bases and J 5 bases, leaving 13 bases between the germline ends. The CDR3 sequence: CASSFMMEKTEAFF. Written as DNA, the CDR3 is TGTGCCAGCAGCTTCATGATGGAAAAGACTGAAGCTTTCTTT.

The chain recombines TRBV27 with TRBJ2-5; D may be TRBD1 (5 bases). Germline CDR1 reads MNHEY; CDR2 reads SMNVEV (reference sequence). Deletions cut 11 bases from V and 5 bases from J, with 30 bases between. The length of the CDR3 is 17 residues. The CDR3: CARDLRVTTEVRETQYF. The CDR3 bases are TGTGCCCGCGATCTCAGGGTAACCACTGAAGTACGGGAGACCCAGTACTTC.

A few counts support this clonotype. The chain has TRBV7-9 and TRBJ2-3, with 9 bases aligning to TRBD1. V shed 5 bases, J shed 4 bases, and the junction held 10 bases outside the gene matches. Per germline, CDR1 SEHNR and CDR2 FQNEAQ (reference sequence). This CDR3 is built from 16 residues. The CDR3: CASSTTGGAVADTQYF. CDR3 sequence (DNA): TGTGCCAGCAGCACCACAGGGGGCGCGGTAGCAGATACGCAGTATTTT.

About this clonotype itself: At one end, the junction sequence differs from germline, possibly due to a read error. The chain has TRBV3-1 and TRBJ2-3; D perhaps matches TRBD1 (6 bases). The CDR3 has 16 amino acids. CDR1 is LGHDT and CDR2 is YNNKEL in the germline V gene (reference sequence). The CDR3 sequence is CASSQEYPPRTDTKYF. CDR3 sequence (DNA): TGTGCCAGCAGCCAAGAATACCCCCCTAGGACAGATACGAAGTATTTT.

The V call is TRBV24-1, the J call TRBJ2-1; the D gene is possibly TRBD2 (7 bases). V was shortened by 9 bases and J by 7 bases, with 15 bases between the two germline ends. CDR1 KGHDR and CDR2 SFDVKD come from the germline V gene. The length of the CDR3 is 13 residues. The CDR3 region has the DNA TGTGCCACCGGATGGGGGGGCACGAATGAGCAGTTCTTC. This translates into CATGWGGTNEQFF.

The chain has TRBV27 and TRBJ1-1, with D hard to call. V lost 0 bases, J lost 5 bases, and 10 bases lay in between. The germline gives CDR1 MNHEY, CDR2 SMNVEV (reference sequence). CDR3 length: 14 amino acids. In DNA, the CDR3 is TGTGCCAGCAGTTTATCGCTGAAGAGAACTGAAGCTTTCTTT. Translated, it gives CASSLSLKRTEAFF.

In its sample, this clonotype was seen many times. V usage is TRBV7-8 and J usage is TRBJ2-3; the D gene is possibly TRBD2 (6 bases). From germline, CDR1 is SGHVS and CDR2 FQNEAQ. There are 15 residues in the CDR3. The V and J ends lost 3 bases and 6 bases respectively, with 16 bases between them. DNA for the CDR3: TGTGCCAGCAGCTTTAACTGGGGGGATACGGATACGCAGTATTTT. Protein product: CASSFNWGDTDTQYF.

The chain couples TRBV12-3 or TRBV12-4 to TRBJ2-3; perhaps TRBD2 as D (6 bases). V was pared by 7 bases and J by 6 bases, with 17 bases between. CDR3 size: 14 residues. Here the CDR3 DNA reads TGTGCCAGCACCTCGGGACTTCTCGTGGATACGCAGTATTTT. Translated: CASTSGLLVDTQYF.

The chain is built from TRBV5-6 and TRBJ1-1; D remains unclear. The germline V gene has CDR1 SGHDT and CDR2 YYEEEE. The CDR3 length is 16 residues. Trimming removed 5 bases from V and 3 bases from J, with 20 bases in between. CDR3 coding DNA: TGTGCCAGCAGGTCCGAGGGAGGATTTACACACACTGAAGCTTTCTTT. Protein sequence: CASRSEGGFTHTEAFF.

The V and J genes are TRBV7-6 and TRBJ1-5, with 7 bases fitting TRBD1. Germline V gives CDR1 SGHVS, CDR2 FNYEAQ. The CDR3 sequence is 14 residues long. Trimming at V came to 5 bases and at J to 6 bases, leaving 7 bases not matched to a gene. The CDR3 spells CASSRYRGAQPQHF. The CDR3 nucleotides are TGTGCCAGCAGCCGCTACAGGGGCGCTCAGCCCCAGCATTTT.

This clonotype was recorded a few times. The V gene is TRBV12-3 or TRBV12-4, the J gene TRBJ2-7, with D possibly TRBD1 on 6 matching bases. Trimming took 1 base from V and 5 from J, leaving 15 bases between them. The CDR3 is 15 amino acids. The DNA for the CDR3 is TGTGCCAGCAGTTTAGACCAGGGGACCGGGAACGAGCAGTACTTC. It codes for CASSLDQGTGNEQYF.

The V call is TRBV29-1, the J call TRBJ2-6, with D unresolved. This CDR3 is built from 17 residues. V was cut by 3 bases and J by 0 bases, with 15 bases left in between. Germline V gene sequence: CDR1 SQVTM, CDR2 ANQGSEA. The CDR3 coding sequence is TGCAGCGTTGACGAAGGACCGATAAGCTCTGGGGCCAACGTCCTGACTTTC. Translated, it gives CSVDEGPISSGANVLTF.

The sample holds a few counts of this clonotype. The V call is TRBV9, the J call TRBJ2-3; D is unresolved. With 0 bases removed from V and 8 bases from J, the gap between germline ends came to 16 bases. This CDR3 has 15 amino acids. Germline CDR1 reads SGDLS; CDR2 reads YYNGEE. The CDR3 DNA reads as TGTGCCAGCAGCGTAGAGTCAGTACCAGATGGTACGCAGTATTTT. It encodes CASSVESVPDGTQYF.

This clonotype was recorded a few times. The chain links TRBV7-2 to TRBJ2-3, with D unclear. The germline gives CDR1 SGHTA, CDR2 FQGNSA. The CDR3 is made up of 14 amino acids. V lost 2 bases, J lost 7 bases, and 13 bases lay in between. The CDR3: CASSLNHKKHTQYF. DNA for the CDR3: TGTGCCAGCAGCTTAAACCACAAGAAACATACGCAGTATTTT.

At least ten counts were recorded for this clonotype. V is TRBV5-1 and J is TRBJ2-5, with 8 bases fitting TRBD1. Germline V lookup: CDR1 SGHRS, CDR2 YFSETQ. J gave up 4 bases and V 9 bases, and 8 bases lay outside the gene matches. CDR3 length: 13 amino acids. The CDR3 sequence is CATRQGNGETQYF. The CDR3 DNA follows: TGCGCCACCCGACAGGGGAATGGAGAGACCCAGTACTTC.

The gene calls are TRBV4-1 and TRBJ1-4; possibly TRBD1 for D (5 bases). This CDR3 spans 17 amino acids. V was cut by 0 bases and J by 3 bases, with 14 bases left in between. Germline CDR1 is MGHRA and CDR2 is YSYEKL. The CDR3 here is CASSQEGPGAANEKLFF. CDR3 nucleotides: TGCGCCAGCAGCCAAGAGGGGCCTGGGGCGGCTAATGAAAAACTGTTTTTT.

The chain couples TRBV6-2 or TRBV6-3 to TRBJ2-7; D gene unclear. The germline V gene has CDR1 MNHEY and CDR2 SVGEGT. This CDR3 is 16 amino acids long. V dropped 10 bases and J dropped 0 bases, with 22 bases sitting between them. The CDR3: CATNQGVGYSSYEQYV. The DNA of the CDR3 is TGTGCCACCAACCAAGGAGTCGGATATAGCTCCTACGAGCAGTACGTC.

The chain combines TRBV7-6 with TRBJ2-1; 9 positions match TRBD1. Germline V gene data show CDR1 as SGHVS and CDR2 as FNYEAQ. This CDR3 has 14 amino acids. J lost 6 bases, V lost 4 bases, and 4 bases had no gene match. This CDR3 is CASSSDRGGNEQFF. CDR3 sequence (DNA): TGTGCCAGCAGCTCGGACAGGGGAGGCAATGAGCAGTTCTTC. Based on the CDR3 plus reference TRBV7-6 and TRBJ2-1, the full variable domain is GAGVSQSPRYKVTKRGQDVALRCDPISGHVSLYWYRQALGQGPEFLTYFNYEAQQDKSGLPNDRFSAERPEGSISTLTIQRTEQRDSAMYRCASSSDRGGNEQFFGPGTRLTVL.

This clonotype was found many times. The chain uses TRBV4-3 and TRBJ2-1, with 9 bases lining up with TRBD2. The CDR3 is 16 amino acids. Germline V gene sequence: CDR1 LGHNA, CDR2 YSLEER. V dropped 0 bases and J dropped 4; count of bases not matched to a gene: 4. The CDR3 is CASSQDSAGGYNEQFF. The CDR3 region has the DNA TGCGCCAGCAGCCAAGATTCCGCGGGGGGGTACAATGAGCAGTTCTTC.

A few counts support this clonotype. V is TRBV6-6 and J is TRBJ2-7; possible D gene TRBD1, 6 bases. The CDR3 is 15 amino acids. V gave up 5 bases and J gave up 2 bases, with 16 bases separating them. Germline V gives CDR1 MNHNY, CDR2 SVGAGI (reference sequence). CDR3 sequence: CASSHSAEGAYEQYV. The DNA for the CDR3 is TGTGCCAGCAGTCACAGTGCAGAGGGGGCCTACGAGCAGTACGTC.

This clonotype was found many times. The V and J genes are TRBV4-1 and TRBJ1-4, with D maybe TRBD1 (5 bases). Trimming shortened V by 4 bases and J by 8 bases, and 11 bases separated the two germline ends. Germline CDR1 MGHRA, CDR2 YSYEKL. This CDR3 has 13 amino acids. This CDR3 reads CASSLGGAEKLFF. The CDR3 DNA reads TGCGCCAGCAGCCTGGGGGGAGCGGAAAAACTGTTTTTT.

The sample holds a few counts of this clonotype. V is TRBV20-1 and J is TRBJ1-2, with TRBD1 matching over 8 bases. The germline V gene has CDR1 DFQATT and CDR2 SNEGSKA (reference sequence). The CDR3 extends over 12 amino acids. V shed 4 bases and J 3 bases; nucleotides not matched to a gene: 1. The CDR3 region is CSANRGYYGYTF. The CDR3 coding sequence is TGCAGTGCTAACAGGGGGTACTATGGCTACACCTTC.

Many counts were recorded for this clonotype. The chain recombines TRBV2 with TRBJ2-3, with D uncertain. The V gene's germline CDR1 is SNHLY and CDR2 FYNNEI. The V end was cut by 2 bases, the J end by 2 bases, with 17 bases between. CDR3 length: 17 residues. The CDR3 region is CASSELRNSSPTDTQYF. CDR3 DNA: TGTGCCAGCAGTGAATTGAGGAACTCCAGCCCCACAGATACGCAGTATTTT.

The V call is TRBV5-6, the J call TRBJ2-2; 11 bases match TRBD1. CDR1 is SGHDT, CDR2 YYEEEE, per germline. The length of the CDR3 is 17 residues. J was trimmed by 0 bases and V by 4 bases; bases with no gene match: 5. CDR3 protein: CASSPGTGGPNTGELFF. The CDR3 region has the DNA TGTGCCAGCAGCCCCGGGACAGGGGGTCCGAACACCGGGGAGCTGTTTTTT.